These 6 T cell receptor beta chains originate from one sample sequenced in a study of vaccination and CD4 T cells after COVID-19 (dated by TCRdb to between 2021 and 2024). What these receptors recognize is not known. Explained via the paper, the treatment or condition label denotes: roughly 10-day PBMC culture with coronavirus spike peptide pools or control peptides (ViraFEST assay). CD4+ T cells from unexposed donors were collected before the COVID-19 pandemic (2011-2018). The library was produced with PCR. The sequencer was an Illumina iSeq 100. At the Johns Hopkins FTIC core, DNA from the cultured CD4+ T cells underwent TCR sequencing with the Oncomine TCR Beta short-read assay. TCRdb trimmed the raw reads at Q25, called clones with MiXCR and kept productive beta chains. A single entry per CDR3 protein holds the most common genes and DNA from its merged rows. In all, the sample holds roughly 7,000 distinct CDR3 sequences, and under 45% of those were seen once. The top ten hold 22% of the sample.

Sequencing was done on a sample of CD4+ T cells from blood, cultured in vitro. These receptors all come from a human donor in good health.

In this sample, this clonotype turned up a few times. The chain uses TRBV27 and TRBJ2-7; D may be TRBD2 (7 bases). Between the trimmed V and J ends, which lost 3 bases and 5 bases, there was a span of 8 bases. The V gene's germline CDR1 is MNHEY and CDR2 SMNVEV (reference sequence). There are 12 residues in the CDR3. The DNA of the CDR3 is TGTGCCAGCAGTTTCGGGGGGCACGAGCAGTACTTC. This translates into CASSFGGHEQYF.

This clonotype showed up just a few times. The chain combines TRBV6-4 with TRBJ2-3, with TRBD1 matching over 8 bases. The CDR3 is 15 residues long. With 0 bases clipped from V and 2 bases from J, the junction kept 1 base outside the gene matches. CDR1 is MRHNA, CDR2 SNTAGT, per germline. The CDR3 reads CASSDSTGDTDTQYF. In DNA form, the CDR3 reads TGTGCCAGCAGTGACTCGACAGGGGACACAGATACGCAGTATTTT.

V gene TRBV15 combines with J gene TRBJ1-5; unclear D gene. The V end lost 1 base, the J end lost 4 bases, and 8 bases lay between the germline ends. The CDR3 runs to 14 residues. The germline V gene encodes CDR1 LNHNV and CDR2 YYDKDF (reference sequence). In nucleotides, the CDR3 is TGTGCCACCAGCAGAGGTTCAGCTAATCAGCCCCAGCATTTT. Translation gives CATSRGSANQPQHF. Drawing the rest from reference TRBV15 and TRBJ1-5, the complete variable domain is DAMVIQNPRYQVTQFGKPVTLSCSQTLNHNVMYWYQQKSSQAPKLLFHYYDKDFNNEADTPDNFQSRRPNTSFCFLDIRSPGLGDTAMYLCATSRGSANQPQHFGDGTRLSIL.

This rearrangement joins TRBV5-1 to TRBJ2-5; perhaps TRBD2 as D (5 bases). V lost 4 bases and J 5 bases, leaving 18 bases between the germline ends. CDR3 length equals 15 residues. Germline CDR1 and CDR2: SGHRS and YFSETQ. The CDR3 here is CASSASTRVGETQYF. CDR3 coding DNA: TGCGCCAGCAGCGCAAGTACTAGGGTTGGGGAGACCCAGTACTTC. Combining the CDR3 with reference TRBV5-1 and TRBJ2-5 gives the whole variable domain KAGVTQTPRYLIKTRGQQVTLSCSPISGHRSVSWYQQTPGQGLQFLFEYFSETQRNKGNFPGRFSGRQFSNSRSEMNVSTLELGDSALYLCASSASTRVGETQYFGPGTRLLVL.

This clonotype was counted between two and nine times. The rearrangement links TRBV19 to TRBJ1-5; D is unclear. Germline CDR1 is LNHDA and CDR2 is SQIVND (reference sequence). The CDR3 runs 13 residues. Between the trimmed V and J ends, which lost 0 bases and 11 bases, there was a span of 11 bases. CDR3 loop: CASSIDPRQSQHF. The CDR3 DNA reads TGTGCCAGTAGTATAGATCCCCGGCAGTCCCAGCATTTT. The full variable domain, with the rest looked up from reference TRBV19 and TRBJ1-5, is DGGITQSPKYLFRKEGQNVTLSCEQNLNHDAMYWYRQDPGQGLRLIYYSQIVNDFQKGDIAEGYSVSREKKESFPLTVTSAQKNPTAFYLCASSIDPRQSQHFGDGTRLSIL.

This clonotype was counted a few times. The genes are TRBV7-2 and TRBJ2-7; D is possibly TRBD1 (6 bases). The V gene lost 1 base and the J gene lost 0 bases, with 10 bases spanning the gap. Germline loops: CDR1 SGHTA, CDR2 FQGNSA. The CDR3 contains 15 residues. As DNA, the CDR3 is TGTGCCAGCAGCTTAGACCGGGACAACTCCTACGAGCAGTACTTC. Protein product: CASSLDRDNSYEQYF.